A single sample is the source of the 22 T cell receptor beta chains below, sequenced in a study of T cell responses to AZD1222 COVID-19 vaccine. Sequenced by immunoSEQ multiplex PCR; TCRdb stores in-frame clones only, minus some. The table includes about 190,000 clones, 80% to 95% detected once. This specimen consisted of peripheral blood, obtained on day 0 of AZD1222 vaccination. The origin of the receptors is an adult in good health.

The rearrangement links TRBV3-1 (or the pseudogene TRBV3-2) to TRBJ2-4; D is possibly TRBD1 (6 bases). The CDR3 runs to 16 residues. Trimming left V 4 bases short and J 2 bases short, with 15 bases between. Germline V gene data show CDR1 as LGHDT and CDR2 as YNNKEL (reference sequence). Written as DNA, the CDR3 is TGTGCCAGCAGCCCAGCCGGGACATCAACCAAAAACATTCAGTACTTC. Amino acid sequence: CASSPAGTSTKNIQYF.

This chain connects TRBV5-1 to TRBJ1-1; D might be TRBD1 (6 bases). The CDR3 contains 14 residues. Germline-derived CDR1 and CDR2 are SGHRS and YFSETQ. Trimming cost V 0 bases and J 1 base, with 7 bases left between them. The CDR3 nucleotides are TGCGCCAGCAGCTTGGTACAGGGGAACACTGAAGCTTTCTTT. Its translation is CASSLVQGNTEAFF.

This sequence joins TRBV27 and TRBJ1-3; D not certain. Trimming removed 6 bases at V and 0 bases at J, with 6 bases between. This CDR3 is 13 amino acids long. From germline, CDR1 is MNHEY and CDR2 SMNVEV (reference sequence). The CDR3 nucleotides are TGTGCCAGCAGCTCAAACTCTGGAAACACCATATATTTT. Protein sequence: CASSSNSGNTIYF.

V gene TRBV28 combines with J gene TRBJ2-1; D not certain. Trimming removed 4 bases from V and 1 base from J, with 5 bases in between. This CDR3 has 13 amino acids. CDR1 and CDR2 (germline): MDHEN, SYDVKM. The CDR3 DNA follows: TGTGCCAGCAGTTGGGGATCCTACAATGAGCAGTTCTTC. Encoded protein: CASSWGSYNEQFF. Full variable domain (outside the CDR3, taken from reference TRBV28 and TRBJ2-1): DVKVTQSSRYLVKRTGEKVFLECVQDMDHENMFWYRQDPGLGLRLIYFSYDVKMKEKGDIPEGYSVSREKKERFSLILESASTNQTSMYLCASSWGSYNEQFFGPGTRLTVL.

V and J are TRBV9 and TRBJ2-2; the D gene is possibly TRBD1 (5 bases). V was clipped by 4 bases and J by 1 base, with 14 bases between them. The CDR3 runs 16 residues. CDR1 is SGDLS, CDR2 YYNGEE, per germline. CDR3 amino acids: CASSQPQGKNTGELFF. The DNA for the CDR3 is TGTGCCAGCAGCCAGCCCCAGGGTAAGAACACCGGGGAGCTGTTTTTT.

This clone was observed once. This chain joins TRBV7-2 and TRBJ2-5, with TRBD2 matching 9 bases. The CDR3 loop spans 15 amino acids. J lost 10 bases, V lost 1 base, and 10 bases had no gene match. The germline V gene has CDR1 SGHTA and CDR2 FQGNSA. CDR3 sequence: CASSLERSGGQDQYF. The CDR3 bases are TGTGCCAGCAGCTTAGAGAGGAGCGGGGGGCAGGACCAGTACTTC.

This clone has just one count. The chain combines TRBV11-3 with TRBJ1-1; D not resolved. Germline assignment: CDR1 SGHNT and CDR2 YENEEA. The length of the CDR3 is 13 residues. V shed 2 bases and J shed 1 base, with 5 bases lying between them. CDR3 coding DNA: TGTGCCAGCAGCTTAAAGCGGAACACTGAAGCTTTCTTT. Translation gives CASSLKRNTEAFF.

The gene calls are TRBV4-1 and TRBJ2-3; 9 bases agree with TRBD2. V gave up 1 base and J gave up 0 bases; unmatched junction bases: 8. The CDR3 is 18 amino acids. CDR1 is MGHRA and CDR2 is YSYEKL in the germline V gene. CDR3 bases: TGCGCCAGCAGCCAAGGAAGCGGGGGGTCCCCTAGCACAGATACGCAGTATTTT. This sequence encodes CASSQGSGGSPSTDTQYF.

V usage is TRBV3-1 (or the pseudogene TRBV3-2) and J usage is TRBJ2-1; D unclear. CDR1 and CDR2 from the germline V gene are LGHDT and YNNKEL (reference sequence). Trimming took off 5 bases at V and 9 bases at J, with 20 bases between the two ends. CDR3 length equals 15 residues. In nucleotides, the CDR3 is TGTGCCAGCAGCGAGACCCTCACGGATCTGAGTGAGCAGTTCTTC. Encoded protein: CASSETLTDLSEQFF.

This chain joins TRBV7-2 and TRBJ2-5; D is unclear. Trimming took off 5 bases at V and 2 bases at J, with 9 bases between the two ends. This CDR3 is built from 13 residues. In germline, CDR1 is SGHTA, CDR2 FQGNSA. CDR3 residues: CASSAGPQETQYF. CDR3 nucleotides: TGTGCCAGCAGCGCAGGCCCACAAGAGACCCAGTACTTC.

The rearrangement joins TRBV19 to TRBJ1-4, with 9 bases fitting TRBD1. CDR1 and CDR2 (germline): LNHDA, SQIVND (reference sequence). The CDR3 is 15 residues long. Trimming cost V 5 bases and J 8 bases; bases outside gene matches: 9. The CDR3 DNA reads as TGTGCCAGTAGTGTACGGACAGGGGCGTCGGAAAAACTGTTTTTT. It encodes CASSVRTGASEKLFF.

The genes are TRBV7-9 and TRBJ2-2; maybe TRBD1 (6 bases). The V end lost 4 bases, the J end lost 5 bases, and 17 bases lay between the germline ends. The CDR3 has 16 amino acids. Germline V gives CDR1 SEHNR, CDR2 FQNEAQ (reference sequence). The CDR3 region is CASSSTGTLGTGELFF. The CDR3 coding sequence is TGTGCCAGCAGCTCGACAGGAACTTTAGGGACCGGGGAGCTGTTTTTT.

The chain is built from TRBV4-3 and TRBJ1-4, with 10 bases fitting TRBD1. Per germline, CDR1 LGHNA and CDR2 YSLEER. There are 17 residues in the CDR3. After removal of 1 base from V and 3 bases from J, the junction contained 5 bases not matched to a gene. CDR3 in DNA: TGCGCCAGCAGCCAAGGGACAGGGGGAACTTCTAATGAAAAACTGTTTTTT. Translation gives CASSQGTGGTSNEKLFF.

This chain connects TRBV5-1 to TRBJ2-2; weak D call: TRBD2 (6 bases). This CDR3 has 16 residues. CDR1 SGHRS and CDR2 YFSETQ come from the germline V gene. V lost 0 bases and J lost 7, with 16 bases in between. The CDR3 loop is CASSLGAGPGGGELFF. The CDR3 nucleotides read TGCGCCAGCAGCTTGGGCGCGGGGCCCGGCGGCGGGGAGCTGTTTTTT.

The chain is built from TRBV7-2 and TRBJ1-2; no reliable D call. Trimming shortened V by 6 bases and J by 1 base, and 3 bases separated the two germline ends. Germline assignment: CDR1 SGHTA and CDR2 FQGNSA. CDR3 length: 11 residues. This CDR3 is CASRGNYGYTF. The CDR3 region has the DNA TGTGCCAGCAGGGGTAACTATGGCTACACCTTC.

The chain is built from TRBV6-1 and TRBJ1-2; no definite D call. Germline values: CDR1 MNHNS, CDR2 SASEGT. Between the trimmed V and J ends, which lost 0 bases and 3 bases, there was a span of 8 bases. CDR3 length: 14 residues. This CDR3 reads CASSEAKGYYGYTF. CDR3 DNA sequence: TGTGCCAGCAGTGAAGCGAAGGGTTACTATGGCTACACCTTC.

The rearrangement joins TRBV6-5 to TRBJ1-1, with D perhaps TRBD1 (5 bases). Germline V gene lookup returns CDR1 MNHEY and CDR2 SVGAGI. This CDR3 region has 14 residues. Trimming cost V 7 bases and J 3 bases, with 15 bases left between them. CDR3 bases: TGTGCCAGCATAGTGGGGCGCGTGGACACTGAAGCTTTCTTT. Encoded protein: CASIVGRVDTEAFF.

The CDR3 region has the DNA TGTGCCATAACCCGAGATAATTCACCCCTCCACTTT. This encodes CAITRDNSPLHF. The chain recombines TRBV30 with TRBJ1-6; no clear D. V was trimmed by 8 bases and J by 5 bases, leaving 10 bases between them. CDR1 GTSNPN and CDR2 SVGIG come from the germline V gene (reference sequence). The CDR3 has 12 amino acids. The complete variable domain, with remaining parts taken from reference TRBV30 and TRBJ1-6, reads SQTIHQWPATLVQPVGSPLSLECTVEGTSNPNLYWYRQAAGRGLQLLFYSVGIGQISSEVPQNLSASRPQDRQFILSSKKLLLSDSGFYLCAITRDNSPLHFGNGTRLTVT.

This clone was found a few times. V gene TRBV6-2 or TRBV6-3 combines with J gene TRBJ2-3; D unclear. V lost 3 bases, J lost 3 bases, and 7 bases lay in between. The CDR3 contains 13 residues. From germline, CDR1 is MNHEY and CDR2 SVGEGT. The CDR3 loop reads CASSYLSTDTQYF. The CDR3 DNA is TGTGCCAGCAGTTATCTCTCTACAGATACGCAGTATTTT.

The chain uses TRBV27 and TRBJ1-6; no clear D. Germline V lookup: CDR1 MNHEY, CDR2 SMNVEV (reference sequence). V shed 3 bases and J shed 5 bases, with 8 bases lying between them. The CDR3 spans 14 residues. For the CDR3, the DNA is TGTGCCAGCAGTTTGAGGCACCATAATTCACCCCTCCACTTT. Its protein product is CASSLRHHNSPLHF.

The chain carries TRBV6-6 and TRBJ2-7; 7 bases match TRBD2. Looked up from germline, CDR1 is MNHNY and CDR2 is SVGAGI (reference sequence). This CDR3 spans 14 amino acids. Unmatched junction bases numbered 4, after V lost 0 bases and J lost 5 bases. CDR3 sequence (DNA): TGTGCCAGCAGTTACTCGGGGGGGACCCACGAGCAGTACTTC. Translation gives CASSYSGGTHEQYF.

The CDR3 sequence is CASRWGTYEQYF. The CDR3 DNA sequence: TGTGCCAGCCGTTGGGGGACCTACGAGCAGTACTTC. The rearrangement joins TRBV6-4 to TRBJ2-7, with D perhaps TRBD1 or TRBD2 (5 bases each). The V gene lost 8 bases and the J gene lost 2 bases, with 10 bases spanning the gap. CDR1 MRHNA and CDR2 SNTAGT come from the germline V gene. The length of the CDR3 is 12 residues.